This is a list of T cell receptor beta chains from one sample in a study of control samples from healthy donors and cancer patients. Here immunoSEQ multiplex PCR was the method, and the copy in TCRdb shows in-frame clones only, minus some. The table records about 90,000 clones, around nine tenths of them present only once. Material for sequencing was blood. These receptors came from a woman in her late teens or twenties in good health. CDR3s include the opening cysteine and the closing phenylalanine or tryptophan. The D gene is left open where the match is weak. Clone size appears in some rows only: once, few, many, or a class for an expanded clone.

TRBV7-9,TRBJ2-7,NA,TRBD1,TGTGCCAGCAGCGACCGGGACAGGGGGCTATACGAGCAGTACTTC,CASSDRDRGLYEQYF
TRBV15,TRBJ1-3,NA,NA,TGTGCCACCAGCAGAGATATCCCGGGCTCTGGAAACACCATATATTTT,CATSRDIPGSGNTIYF
TRBV7-9,TRBJ2-1,NA,NA,TGTGCCAGCAGCTTAGCCGATCCCCAGAATGAGCAGTTCTTC,CASSLADPQNEQFF
TRBV6-1,TRBJ1-2,once,NA,TGTGCCAGCAGTGATCAGGGATTTGGAAATGGCTACACCTTC,CASSDQGFGNGYTF
TRBV4-2,TRBJ1-4,NA,NA,TGTGCCAGCAGCCAAGTAGGGTCTAATGAAAAACTGTTTTTT,CASSQVGSNEKLFF
TRBV6-1,TRBJ2-7,NA,TRBD1,TGTGCCAGCAGTGAAGCGGCCCAGGGGGTTAACGAGCAGTACTTC,CASSEAAQGVNEQYF
TRBV2,TRBJ2-2,NA,NA,TGTGCCAGCAGGGGACCTAACACCGGGGAGCTGTTTTTT,CASRGPNTGELFF
TRBV18,TRBJ2-7,few,NA,TGTGCCAGCTCACCAGGAAGGGACGAGCAGTACTTC,CASSPGRDEQYF
TRBV15,TRBJ2-3,NA,NA,TGTGCCACCAGCAGAGACACAGATACGCAGTATTTT,CATSRDTDTQYF
TRBV7-3,TRBJ2-3,once,NA,TGTGCCAGCAGCCCCTTAGGGGGGGCAGGGACAGATACGCAGTATTTT,CASSPLGGAGTDTQYF
TRBV19,TRBJ1-2,NA,NA,TGTGCCAGTAGTATCTTGAGCTATGGCTACACCTTC,CASSILSYGYTF
TRBV5-1,TRBJ2-2,NA,NA,TGCGCCAGCAGTTCATCAGGGGAGTCCAGCGGGGAGCTGTTTTTT,CASSSSGESSGELFF
TRBV25-1,TRBJ1-1,NA,TRBD1,TGTGCCAGCAGAGCAGCCGGGACAGGGGTTAAAGCTTTCTTT,CASRAAGTGVKAFF